Below, one T cell receptor beta chain is given with its context. In the original analysis: Amplification of reference gene primers provided the estimated nucleated cell counts. Sequencing was performed with immunoSEQ multiplex PCR; in TCRdb, only in-frame clones are kept and a portion is missing. Clonal size and the V and J genes are those of that table, whereas D and trimming came from the DNA. The repertoire has 55,000 to 65,000 clones, 80% to 90% of them found once; the top ten carry about 9%. The sample is drawn from a study of blood T cell repertoires in COVID-19. CDR1 and CDR2 from the germline V gene are SGHRS and YFSETQ. The CDR3 is made up of 18 amino acids. V lost 0 bases, J lost 7 bases, and 14 bases stayed unmatched.

V is TRBV5-1 and J is TRBJ2-1, with 9 bases fitting TRBD2. This clonotype originated in a human donor with active COVID-19. The donor label of this sample is uncertain. The sample taken for sequencing was peripheral blood. Here the CDR3 DNA reads TGCGCCAGCAGCTTGGAACTAGCGGGCCCTCCAAGGGTTAATGAGCAGTTCTTC. Amino acids: CASSLELAGPPRVNEQFF.